This TCR beta chain was documented in a study of cytomegalovirus exposure and HLA in healthy donors. Study-level results: There were some public TCRs occurring in many donors, but most TCR sequences were rare. The study listed approximately 170 cytomegalovirus-associated TCR beta chains.

Germline V gives CDR1 SGHNT, CDR2 YENEEA. The CDR3 runs to 14 residues. Trimming took 3 bases from V and 0 from J; bases not matched to a gene: 1. Remarks on this clone: Its antigen is currently unknown.

TCRdb's copy holds only in-frame clones and misses some; the assay was immunoSEQ multiplex PCR. This sample has some 180,000 clones, with approximately 86% found just once. Sequencing was performed on PBMCs. The chain combines TRBV11-3 with TRBJ1-1, with 7 bases identical to TRBD1. The receptor was isolated from a man aged 30 to 45 in good health and CMV-seropositive. CDR3 nucleotides: TGTGCCAGCAGCTTCAGGGGGATGAACACTGAAGCTTTCTTT. Its translation: CASSFRGMNTEAFF.